These 21 T cell receptor beta chains were all obtained from the same sample, sequenced in a study of blood T cell repertoires in COVID-19. The method was immunoSEQ multiplex PCR; TCRdb's version includes in-frame clones alone and lacks a portion of them. The sample yields approximately 170,000 clones, 80% to 90% seen once. Sequenced sample: peripheral blood. Source of these receptors: a man younger than 30 who had recovered from COVID-19.

The genes are TRBV5-5 and TRBJ2-5; the D gene is possibly TRBD1 (6 bases). V was trimmed by 6 bases and J by 5 bases, leaving 8 bases between them. Germline lookup yields CDR1 SGHKS and CDR2 YYEKEE (reference sequence). CDR3 size: 11 residues. The CDR3 loop reads CASTQGETQYF. CDR3 DNA: TGTGCCAGCACCCAGGGGGAGACCCAGTACTTC.

The chain employs TRBV5-8 and TRBJ2-2, with D tentatively TRBD1 (5 bases). Germline V gene lookup returns CDR1 SGHTS and CDR2 YDEGEE. With 0 bases removed from V and 5 bases from J, the gap between germline ends came to 11 bases. This CDR3 is built from 15 residues. CDR3 bases: TGTGCCAGCAGCTTGGGGGGCCGAAGGACCGGGGAGCTGTTTTTT. This translates into CASSLGGRRTGELFF.

The chain recombines TRBV5-1 with TRBJ2-5, with 9 bases matching TRBD2. With 3 bases clipped from V and 1 base from J, the junction kept 4 bases outside the gene matches. Looked up from germline, CDR1 is SGHRS and CDR2 is YFSETQ. The CDR3 is 15 amino acids. CDR3 protein: CASSSGTSRQETQYF. The CDR3 DNA reads as TGCGCCAGCAGCTCCGGGACTAGCCGCCAAGAGACCCAGTACTTC.

This clone was observed a single time. This chain joins TRBV6-1 and TRBJ1-5; possible D gene TRBD1, 5 bases. Trimming left V 4 bases short and J 0 bases short, with 19 bases between. CDR1 and CDR2 (germline): MNHNS, SASEGT. The CDR3 contains 18 residues. The CDR3 protein is CASSARDSRFYSNQPQHF. CDR3 nucleotide sequence: TGTGCCAGCAGTGCACGGGACTCCCGCTTCTATAGCAATCAGCCCCAGCATTTT.

V usage is TRBV5-6 and J usage is TRBJ1-6; D may be TRBD1 (6 bases). Germline CDR1 is SGHDT and CDR2 is YYEEEE. The CDR3 loop spans 15 amino acids. Deletions cut 0 bases from V and 7 bases from J, with 11 bases between. The CDR3 reads CASSLDGQGNSPLHF. The CDR3 nucleotides read TGTGCCAGCAGCTTGGATGGGCAGGGGAATTCACCCCTCCACTTT.

The V and J genes are TRBV5-1 and TRBJ2-2; possible D gene TRBD2, 6 bases. The germline V and J ends were trimmed by 0 bases and 6 bases, with 12 bases remaining between them. CDR1 is SGHRS and CDR2 is YFSETQ in the germline V gene. This CDR3 is 15 amino acids long. CDR3 in DNA: TGCGCCAGCAGCTTGGTGGCAGGGAGGTCCGGGGAGCTGTTTTTT. Amino acids: CASSLVAGRSGELFF.

The gene calls are TRBV11-2 and TRBJ1-1; TRBD1 agrees at 9 bases. The CDR3 covers 16 residues. V lost 3 bases, J lost 6 bases, and 11 bases stayed unmatched. CDR1 and CDR2 (germline): SGHAT, FQNNGV. In nucleotides, the CDR3 is TGTGCCAGCAGCTTTCGAGGGGACAGGGAGATATCTGAAGCTTTCTTT. This gives the protein CASSFRGDREISEAFF.

The chain has TRBV6-5 and TRBJ2-3; 9 bases agree with TRBD2. The CDR3 spans 14 residues. CDR1 and CDR2 from the germline V gene are MNHEY and SVGAGI. Trimming at V came to 2 bases and at J to 4 bases, leaving 1 base not matched to a gene. CDR3 nucleotides: TGTGCCAGCAGTTACGGACTAGCGTCAGATACGCAGTATTTT. Protein: CASSYGLASDTQYF.

The V gene is TRBV7-2, the J gene TRBJ2-7; D may be TRBD1 (5 bases). The CDR3 sequence is 14 residues long. CDR1 and CDR2 (germline): SGHTA, FQGNSA. V lost 1 base and J lost 0, with 7 bases in between. As DNA, the CDR3 is TGTGCCAGCAGCTTAGACAGGAGCTCCTACGAGCAGTACTTC. It specifies CASSLDRSSYEQYF.

Only one count was recorded for this clone. V gene TRBV14 combines with J gene TRBJ2-7; D gene uncertain. The germline V and J ends were trimmed by 0 bases and 2 bases, with 11 bases remaining between them. Germline CDR1 and CDR2: SGHDN and FVKESK. CDR3 size: 15 residues. The CDR3 nucleotides read TGTGCCAGCAGCCAAGAGGTCGGCGGAGCCTACGAGCAGTACTTC. Translating it yields CASSQEVGGAYEQYF.

The chain uses TRBV4-1 and TRBJ1-1; the match to TRBD1 covers 9 bases. This CDR3 is 16 amino acids long. V gave up 3 bases and J gave up 1 base; unmatched junction bases: 6. Germline-derived CDR1 and CDR2 are MGHRA and YSYEKL. CDR3 nucleotides: TGCGCCAGCAGCCAGACAGGGGGAGTAGGGAACACTGAAGCTTTCTTT. It specifies CASSQTGGVGNTEAFF.

CDR3 nucleotides: TGCGCCAGCAGCTCCAAGACCGGGACTCTTATGGAAGCTTTCTTT. It is translated as CASSSKTGTLMEAFF. The rearrangement joins TRBV5-1 to TRBJ1-1; possibly TRBD1 for D (5 bases). V gave up 3 bases and J gave up 8 bases, with 20 bases separating them. CDR1 is SGHRS and CDR2 is YFSETQ in the germline V gene. This CDR3 contains 15 residues.

The rearrangement uses TRBV4-1 and TRBJ2-2; no reliable D call. The CDR3 runs to 14 residues. V was pared by 1 base and J by 6 bases, with 9 bases between. Germline V gene data show CDR1 as MGHRA and CDR2 as YSYEKL. CDR3 bases: TGCGCCAGCAGCCAAGTTGGCCCAGCCGGGGAGCTGTTTTTT. It translates to CASSQVGPAGELFF.

This chain joins TRBV19 and TRBJ2-7; the D gene is possibly TRBD2 (6 bases). V lost 8 bases, J lost 6 bases, and 26 bases lay in between. The CDR3 has 16 amino acids. The V gene's germline CDR1 is LNHDA and CDR2 SQIVND (reference sequence). This chain's CDR3 is CASSEPGLTIPPEQYF. As DNA, the CDR3 is TGTGCCAGTTCCGAGCCGGGACTTACTATTCCTCCCGAGCAGTACTTC.

The V call is TRBV24-1, the J call TRBJ2-1; a weak D match, TRBD2 (5 bases). The V gene lost 3 bases and the J gene lost 5 bases, with 13 bases spanning the gap. The CDR3 has 15 amino acids. From germline, CDR1 is KGHDR and CDR2 SFDVKD. The CDR3 bases are TGTGCCACCAGTGATGACCCGGCCGGGGACAATGAGCAGTTCTTC. This gives the protein CATSDDPAGDNEQFF.

The chain joins TRBV28 to TRBJ2-3; 12 nucleotides agree with TRBD2. Trimming cost V 7 bases and J 6 bases; bases outside gene matches: 8. CDR3 length equals 15 residues. The V gene's germline CDR1 is MDHEN and CDR2 SYDVKM. DNA for the CDR3: TGTGCCAGCACGCTGACTAGCGGGAGTTCGGATACGCAGTATTTT. This gives the protein CASTLTSGSSDTQYF.

The chain joins TRBV5-1 to TRBJ2-7; D is possibly TRBD2 (5 bases). This CDR3 is 15 amino acids long. V was trimmed by 3 bases and J by 2 bases, leaving 15 bases between them. The germline CDR1 and CDR2 sequences are SGHRS and YFSETQ. The CDR3 here is CASSSLREGPYEQYF. The CDR3 region has the DNA TGCGCCAGCAGCTCTTTGAGGGAAGGGCCCTACGAGCAGTACTTC.

The rearrangement joins TRBV7-8 to TRBJ2-7; D possibly corresponds to TRBD2 (7 bases). Germline V CDR1 and CDR2: SGHVS, FQNEAQ. The CDR3 is 15 amino acids. V was pared by 1 base and J by 5 bases, with 15 bases between. The CDR3: CASSLGGGGSHEQYF. CDR3 nucleotides: TGTGCCAGCAGCTTAGGAGGGGGAGGGTCCCACGAGCAGTACTTC.

The CDR3, as DNA: TGTGCCAGTAGGACCAGGGGATATAGCACTGAAGCTTTCTTT. Translation: CASRTRGYSTEAFF. The chain carries TRBV19 and TRBJ1-1; weak D call: TRBD1 (6 bases). The CDR3 totals 14 residues. Germline values: CDR1 LNHDA, CDR2 SQIVND (reference sequence). Trimming stripped 6 bases from V and 4 bases from J, with 15 bases between.

The CDR3: CASSGLAGVLSAKNIQYF. The DNA for the CDR3 is TGTGCCAGTAGTGGACTAGCGGGAGTACTCTCGGCCAAAAACATTCAGTACTTC. The rearrangement joins TRBV19 to TRBJ2-4, with TRBD2 matching 13 bases. The CDR3 runs 18 residues. V was pared by 5 bases and J by 1 base, with 8 bases of the junction left unmatched. Germline CDR1 LNHDA, CDR2 SQIVND (reference sequence).

The chain joins TRBV30 to TRBJ1-2; no firm D call. The CDR3 is made up of 12 amino acids. Germline V gene sequence: CDR1 GTSNPN, CDR2 SVGIG (reference sequence). V lost 6 bases, J lost 4 bases, and 12 bases lay in between. The CDR3 loop is CACQTRAYGYTF. DNA of the CDR3: TGTGCCTGCCAGACGAGGGCCTATGGCTACACCTTC.